These 22 T cell receptor beta chains originate from one sample sequenced in a study of blood T cell repertoires in COVID-19. TCRdb keeps only in-frame clones here, not all; method: immunoSEQ multiplex PCR. Of 320,000 or so clones listed, about nine tenths are singletons. Sequencing used PBMCs or T cells enriched from blood (not recorded which). The receptors were gathered from a man aged 55 to 70 who had recovered from COVID-19.

The gene calls are TRBV21-1 and TRBJ2-7; TRBD1, the table's D call, lacks a check against the DNA. TRBV21-1 is a known pseudogene. This CDR3 is built from 15 residues. CDR3 in amino acids: CASSKVRGPTYEQYF. CDR3 DNA: TGTGCCAGCAGCAAAGTGCGTGGGCCGACCTACGAGCAGTACTTC.

This sequence joins TRBV6-5 and TRBJ1-6, with TRBD1 matching over 9 bases. The CDR3 totals 15 residues. Per the germline V gene, CDR1 is MNHEY and CDR2 is SVGAGI. Trimming took 0 bases from V and 10 from J; bases not matched to a gene: 4. The DNA of the CDR3 is TGTGCCAGCAGTTACTCGGGACAGGGTCAATCACCCCTCCACTTT. As protein: CASSYSGQGQSPLHF.

The chain couples TRBV5-6 to TRBJ1-1; D is uncertain. The germline CDR1 and CDR2 sequences are SGHDT and YYEEEE. CDR3 size: 14 residues. The V and J ends lost 4 bases and 0 bases respectively, with 10 bases between them. This CDR3 reads CASSPQRLNTEAFF. In DNA, the CDR3 is TGTGCCAGCAGCCCGCAGCGTCTGAACACTGAAGCTTTCTTT.

The gene calls are TRBV5-4 and TRBJ1-4; D unclear. The CDR3 is 14 residues long. Germline assignment: CDR1 SGHNT and CDR2 YYREEE (reference sequence). Trimming removed 0 bases from V and 11 bases from J, with 14 bases in between. The CDR3 sequence: CASSLDATEAKLFF. Here the CDR3 DNA reads TGTGCCAGCAGCTTGGATGCAACCGAAGCGAAACTGTTTTTT.

The chain employs TRBV19 and TRBJ2-5; D perhaps matches TRBD2 (7 bases). Between the trimmed V and J ends, which lost 2 bases and 5 bases, there was a span of 24 bases. The CDR3 runs to 18 residues. Germline V gene sequence: CDR1 LNHDA, CDR2 SQIVND (reference sequence). This chain's CDR3 is CASSITRPSGGGTETQYF. The CDR3, as DNA: TGTGCCAGTAGTATAACAAGGCCTAGCGGAGGGGGGACGGAGACCCAGTACTTC.

The chain combines TRBV19 with TRBJ2-3; 9 bases fit TRBD1. The V gene's germline CDR1 is LNHDA and CDR2 SQIVND (reference sequence). The CDR3 contains 14 residues. With 0 bases clipped from V and 14 bases from J, the junction kept 9 bases outside the gene matches. CDR3 region: CASSIDRNRGRLYF. In DNA form, the CDR3 reads TGTGCCAGTAGTATAGATCGGAACAGGGGGCGGTTGTATTTT.

The chain carries TRBV2 and TRBJ1-2; 8 bases are shared with TRBD1. Germline CDR1 reads SNHLY; CDR2 reads FYNNEI. The CDR3 runs 13 residues. After removal of 5 bases from V and 3 bases from J, the junction contained 2 bases not matched to a gene. In DNA, the CDR3 is TGTGCCAGCAGTCTGACAGGGGACTATGGCTACACCTTC. This codes for CASSLTGDYGYTF.

The rearrangement uses TRBV2 and TRBJ1-4; possible D gene TRBD1, 5 bases. CDR3 size: 14 residues. The germline V gene has CDR1 SNHLY and CDR2 FYNNEI. V lost 8 bases and J 3 bases, leaving 13 bases between the germline ends. The CDR3 sequence: CASLKEQANEKLFF. The CDR3 bases are TGTGCCAGCCTTAAAGAACAGGCTAATGAAAAACTGTTTTTT.

The V call is TRBV7-3, the J call TRBJ2-1; a possible D gene is TRBD2 (5 bases). The CDR3 runs 13 residues. The ends were cut back, 4 bases at V and 3 bases at J, with 7 bases in the middle. Germline-derived CDR1 and CDR2 are SGHTA and FQGTGA. The DNA for the CDR3 is TGTGCCAGCAGCTCCCGGGACTACAATGAGCAGTTCTTC. It codes for CASSSRDYNEQFF.

The genes are TRBV5-1 and TRBJ1-2; 10 nucleotides match TRBD1. The CDR3 loop spans 16 amino acids. In germline, CDR1 is SGHRS, CDR2 YFSETQ. V lost 4 bases, J lost 4 bases, and 10 bases stayed unmatched. The CDR3 spells CASSMRTGGEGYGYTF. The CDR3 nucleotides read TGCGCCAGCAGCATGCGGACAGGGGGTGAGGGCTATGGCTACACCTTC.

The rearrangement joins TRBV7-3 to TRBJ1-2, with unresolved D. Germline CDR1 reads SGHTA; CDR2 reads FQGTGA. V was clipped by 0 bases and J by 4 bases, with 6 bases between them. The CDR3 covers 13 residues. This CDR3 is CASSLTPSYGYTF. In DNA, the CDR3 is TGTGCCAGCAGCTTAACGCCGAGCTATGGCTACACCTTC.

This chain links TRBV5-1 with TRBJ2-3; TRBD1 matches 9 bases. With V trimmed by 0 bases and J by 3 bases, 8 bases remained unmatched. This CDR3 spans 17 amino acids. Per germline, CDR1 SGHRS and CDR2 YFSETQ. CDR3 sequence reads: CASSLAPGQGLTDTQYF. As DNA, the CDR3 is TGCGCCAGCAGCTTGGCCCCGGGACAGGGCCTGACAGATACGCAGTATTTT.

This chain links TRBV13 with TRBJ1-1, with 10 bases that match TRBD1. CDR3 length: 15 amino acids. The J segment lost 3 bases and the V segment lost 4 bases, leaving 5 bases of the junction unmatched. CDR1 and CDR2 (germline): PRHDT, FYEKMQ (reference sequence). CDR3 nucleotide sequence: TGTGCCAGCAGCTGGACCGGGACAGGGGACACTGAAGCTTTCTTT. Residues: CASSWTGTGDTEAFF.

The genes are TRBV9 and TRBJ1-1; unclear D gene. Germline V gene sequence: CDR1 SGDLS, CDR2 YYNGEE. CDR3 length: 16 amino acids. Trimming stripped 3 bases from V and 4 bases from J, with 19 bases between. CDR3 amino acids: CASSGLPRTQRTEAFF. CDR3 nucleotide sequence: TGTGCCAGCAGCGGACTACCACGGACTCAGCGCACTGAAGCTTTCTTT.

This CDR3 reads CASSPRTGGGETQYF. The CDR3 DNA sequence: TGTGCCAGCTCCCCCCGGACAGGGGGCGGGGAGACCCAGTACTTC. V gene TRBV18 combines with J gene TRBJ2-5; 11 bases agree with TRBD1. The germline CDR1 and CDR2 sequences are KGHSH and LQKENI. With 6 bases clipped from V and 5 bases from J, the junction kept 8 bases outside the gene matches. The CDR3 sequence is 15 residues long.

V gene TRBV2 combines with J gene TRBJ2-2; no definite D call. The CDR3 sequence is 13 residues long. Deletions cut 6 bases from V and 6 bases from J, with 11 bases between. The germline gives CDR1 SNHLY, CDR2 FYNNEI. CDR3 DNA: TGTGCCAGCAGAGATCACTCCGCCGGGGAGCTGTTTTTT. It translates to CASRDHSAGELFF.

The chain has TRBV13 and TRBJ2-7, with 9 bases matching TRBD2. With V trimmed by 5 bases and J by 0 bases, 23 bases remained unmatched. The CDR3 is 21 amino acids. Germline V gene data show CDR1 as PRHDT and CDR2 as FYEKMQ (reference sequence). CDR3 nucleotide sequence: TGTGCCAGCAGCCCAAAAGGGGCTGCTAGCGGGGATAGGGTTCTCTCCTACGAGCAGTACTTC. It translates to CASSPKGAASGDRVLSYEQYF.

The chain uses TRBV30 and TRBJ1-2; weak D call: TRBD1 (5 bases). V dropped 8 bases and J dropped 8 bases, with 15 bases sitting between them. CDR3 length: 11 amino acids. Per germline, CDR1 GTSNPN and CDR2 SVGIG (reference sequence). CDR3 loop: CARDSVWGYTF. Written as DNA, the CDR3 is TGTGCCCGAGACAGCGTCTGGGGCTACACCTTC.

The CDR3 protein is CASSLREGEQYF. As DNA, the CDR3 is TGTGCCAGCAGTTTGAGGGAGGGCGAGCAGTACTTC. The rearrangement joins TRBV28 to TRBJ2-7, with 7 bases fitting TRBD2. Losses at the gene ends were 3 bases for V and 6 bases for J; bases not matched to a gene: 2. Per germline, CDR1 MDHEN and CDR2 SYDVKM. The CDR3 is made up of 12 amino acids.

The V and J genes are TRBV28 and TRBJ1-4, with D perhaps TRBD1 (5 bases). Germline CDR1 MDHEN, CDR2 SYDVKM. V lost 6 bases and J 0 bases, leaving 11 bases between the germline ends. This CDR3 comprises 15 residues. The CDR3 here is CASSTGFPTNEKLFF. CDR3 DNA sequence: TGTGCCAGCAGCACAGGTTTCCCAACTAATGAAAAACTGTTTTTT.

The chain links TRBV7-2 to TRBJ1-5, with D possibly matching TRBD1 (5 bases). The ends were cut back, 1 base at V and 3 bases at J, with 10 bases in the middle. Germline values: CDR1 SGHTA, CDR2 FQGNSA. CDR3 length equals 15 residues. CDR3 sequence (DNA): TGTGCCAGCAGCTTAGAAAGGGGATCCAATCAGCCCCAGCATTTT. This codes for CASSLERGSNQPQHF.

This clone has just one count. The chain links TRBV7-2 to TRBJ2-1; TRBD2 is a possible D gene (6 bases). The CDR3 consists of 15 residues. Germline assignment: CDR1 SGHTA and CDR2 FQGNSA. V lost 5 bases and J lost 6, with 17 bases in between. This CDR3 is CASSGGRLLGNEQFF. The CDR3 DNA follows: TGTGCCAGCAGCGGAGGGAGGTTGTTGGGCAATGAGCAGTTCTTC.